This entry concerns a single TCR beta chain. The protocol was immunoSEQ multiplex PCR, while the TCRdb copy is restricted to in-frame clones and leaves out a portion. The top ten hold about 4% of the sample, which has about 150,000 clones, 87% seen once. These data are taken from a study of blood T cell repertoires in COVID-19. Study information: Material from acute and convalescent COVID-19 was sourced from the United States, Italy and Spain.

CDR1 is MNHEY, CDR2 SVGAGI, per germline. V was cut by 5 bases and J by 3 bases, with 14 bases left in between. This CDR3 comprises 14 residues. The chain carries TRBV6-5 and TRBJ2-7; D possibly corresponds to TRBD1 (5 bases). Sequencing used peripheral blood. The sequence came from a woman aged 60 to 75 with active or convalescent COVID-19. This CDR3 is CASSQTGPLYEQYF. Written as DNA, the CDR3 is TGTGCCAGCAGTCAAACAGGTCCCCTCTACGAGCAGTACTTC.